The text below deals with one TCR beta chain. Its antigen is undetermined. An end of the junction does not agree with germline; a read error may underlie this. This sample was taken from a study of tumor-infiltrating lymphocytes in primary liver carcinoma. Whole-study results and caveats: Tumor specimens were characterized by a significantly higher top-250-clone fraction than blood (p = 0.039).

In germline, CDR1 is SGHNT, CDR2 YENEEA. This CDR3 contains 17 residues. The source of the blood RNA was unsorted whole blood, and germline DNA was extracted as well. Using a constant-region primer together with ProtoScript II reverse transcriptase, TCR beta cDNA was made from about 490 ng of total RNA. Each TCR beta library was derived from three nested multiplex PCR rounds that employed slightly modified ARM-PCR. The opening two PCR rounds, around 11 cycles each, paired TRBV1-TRBV30 forward primers with a C-beta reverse primer. TCRdb re-called the multiplex PCR reads through MiXCR, storing one row per CDR3 protein. The sample holds roughly 330,000 distinct CDR3 sequences, less than 70% seen once.

The clonotype was recovered from a man aged 35-49 years with primary liver carcinoma and hepatitis B virus infection. Sequencing input: peripheral blood. The chain has TRBV11-3 and TRBJ2-1; 7 positions match TRBD2. CDR3 region: CASSLGHTSVSYNEQFF. CDR3 bases: TGTGCCAGCAGCTTGGGCCATACTAGCGTCTCCTACAACGAGCAGTTCTTC.